Here is one T cell receptor beta chain with its context. The antigen is unknown. The same CDR3 also results from other DNA sequences found in this sample. The CDR3 is made up of 12 amino acids. The germline V gene has CDR1 MNHEY and CDR2 SMNVEV (reference sequence). V lost 6 bases, J lost 8 bases, and 13 bases lay in between. Data came from immunoSEQ multiplex PCR; TCRdb stores just in-frame clones and leaves some out. This sample has 85,000 to 100,000 clones; about 90% occur once, and the top ten carry over 0.06%. These data are taken from a study of graft-versus-host responses after intestinal transplantation. Study context: Once they had received anti-thymocyte globulin induction, all recipients took tacrolimus and steroids for approximately 3 years. Regarding the study as a whole: Early post-transplant HvG declines tracked with peak circulating GvH clone levels. GvH clonotypes were identified within recipient marrow, with a subset emerging first in ileum or blood.

The sequencing here drew on unstimulated CD8+ T cells sorted from spleen or lymph node cells, taken before transplant. V and J are TRBV27 and TRBJ1-1; D perhaps matches TRBD1 (5 bases). This sequence was found in a human donor who was the organ donor for an intestinal transplant. The CDR3 region has the DNA TGTGCCAGCAGCTCCACTGGGGGGGAAGCTTTCTTT. Translated, it gives CASSSTGGEAFF.